This T cell receptor (beta chain) appears in the sequencing data of a study of early T cells in non-severe SARS-CoV-2 infection. Whole-study results and caveats: Using VDJdb, the matching emphasized anti-spike CD8 responses while missing private and CD4 specificities.

This clonotype was seen ten or more times. The antigen remains undetermined. TCRdb independently ran MiXCR on the 5' RACE reads; one entry per CDR3 protein. The sample lists more than 55,000 distinct CDR3 sequences, 5.5% to 7% occurring once. After removal of 0 bases from V and 10 bases from J, the junction contained 3 bases not matched to a gene. The CDR3 loop spans 14 amino acids. The genes are TRBV12-3 or TRBV12-4 and TRBJ1-6, with TRBD1 matching over 7 bases. The receptor's source is an adult who was a healthcare worker with PCR-confirmed SARS-CoV-2 infection or an uninfected control (not recorded which). The specimen comprised whole blood, sampled at baseline. The CDR3 is CASSLAGGKSPLHF. CDR3 in DNA: TGTGCCAGCAGTTTAGCAGGGGGCAAATCACCCCTCCACTTT.